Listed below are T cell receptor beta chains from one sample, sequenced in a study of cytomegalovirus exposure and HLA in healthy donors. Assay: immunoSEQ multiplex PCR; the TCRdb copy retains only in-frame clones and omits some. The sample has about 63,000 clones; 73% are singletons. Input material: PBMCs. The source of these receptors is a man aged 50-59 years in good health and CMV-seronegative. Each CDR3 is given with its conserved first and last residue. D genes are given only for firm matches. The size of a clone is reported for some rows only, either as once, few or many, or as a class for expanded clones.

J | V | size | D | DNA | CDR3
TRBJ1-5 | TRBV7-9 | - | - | TGTTCCAGCAGCTCTCTCCGGGACCTCGATCAGGGGCAGCCCCAGCATTTT | CSSSSLRDLDQGQPQHF
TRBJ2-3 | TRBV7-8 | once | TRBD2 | TGTGCCAGCAGCCCACTACTTAGCGGGGGGGCCAGGACAGATACGCAGTATTTT | CASSPLLSGGARTDTQYF
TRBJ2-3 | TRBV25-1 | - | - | TGTGCCAGCAGTAAAGACCAGGCGGGGAGCACAGATACGCAGTATTTT | CASSKDQAGSTDTQYF
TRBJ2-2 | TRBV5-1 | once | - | TGCGCCAGCAGCTTGGTAGACAGAAACATCGGGGAGCTGTTTTTT | CASSLVDRNIGELFF
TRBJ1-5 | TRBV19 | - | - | TGTGCCAGTACCGTAGGACAGCATAGCAATCAGCCCCAGCATTTT | CASTVGQHSNQPQHF
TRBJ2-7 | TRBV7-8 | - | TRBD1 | TGTGCCAGCAGCTTTCCGACAGGGGCCTACGAGCAGTACTTC | CASSFPTGAYEQYF
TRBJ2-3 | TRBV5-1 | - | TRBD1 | TGCGCCAGCAGCTTGGATACAGGGGGCACAGATACGCAGTATTTT | CASSLDTGGTDTQYF
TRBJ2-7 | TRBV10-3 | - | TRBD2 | TGTGCCATCAGTGAGCCGGGGAGGGAATGGAGCGAGCAGTACTTC | CAISEPGREWSEQYF
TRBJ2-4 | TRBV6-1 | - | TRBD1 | TGTGCCAGCAGTGACCCCAGGGGGTTAGCCAAAAACATTCAGTACTTC | CASSDPRGLAKNIQYF
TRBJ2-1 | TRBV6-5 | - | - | TGTGCCAGCAGCCGCAGGTGGGGGCTCTACAATGAGCAGTTCTTC | CASSRRWGLYNEQFF
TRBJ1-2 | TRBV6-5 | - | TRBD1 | TGTGCCAGCAGTAACCGGGACAGCAACTATGGCTACACCTTC | CASSNRDSNYGYTF
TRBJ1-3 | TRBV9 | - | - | TGTGCCAGCAGACCTAGCTCTGGAAACACCATATATTTT | CASRPSSGNTIYF
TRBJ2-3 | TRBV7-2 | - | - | TGTGCCAGCAGCTTTGCGGCGGACACAGATACGCAGTATTTT | CASSFAADTDTQYF
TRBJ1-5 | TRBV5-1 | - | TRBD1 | TGCGCCAGCAGACTCGGACAGGGTAGCAATCAGCCCCAGCATTTT | CASRLGQGSNQPQHF
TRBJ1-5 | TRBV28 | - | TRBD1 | TGTGCCACCTCAAAGGGGGGTACAGGGGGGGATAGCAATCAGCCCCAGCATTTT | CATSKGGTGGDSNQPQHF
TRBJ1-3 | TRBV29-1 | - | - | TGCAGCGTTGAAGGGGGGGATTTGTATGGAAACACCATATATTTT | CSVEGGDLYGNTIYF
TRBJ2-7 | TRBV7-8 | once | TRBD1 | TGTGCCAGCAGCCGTACTGACAGGGTCGACGAGCAGTACTTC | CASSRTDRVDEQYF
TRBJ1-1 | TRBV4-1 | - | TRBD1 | TGCGCCAGCAGCCAAGAATCGACAGGGTTAGGCACTGAAGCTTTCTTT | CASSQESTGLGTEAFF
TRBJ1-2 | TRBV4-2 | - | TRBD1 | TGTGCCAGCAGCCAAGATAGGGGCAGGGGGGACTATGGCTACACCTTC | CASSQDRGRGDYGYTF
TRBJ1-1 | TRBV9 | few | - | TGTGCCAGCAGCGCCCCCCCTACTGAAGCTTTCTTT | CASSAPPTEAFF
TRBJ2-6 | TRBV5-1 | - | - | TGCGCCAGCAGCCCCAGGGCTTCTGGGGCCAACGTCCTGACTTTC | CASSPRASGANVLTF
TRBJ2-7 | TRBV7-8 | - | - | TGTGCCAGCGGCGGGACAGACTCCTACGAGCAGTACTTC | CASGGTDSYEQYF
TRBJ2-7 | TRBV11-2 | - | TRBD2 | TGTGCCAGCAGCTTACTTGAGCGGGGGCCGTCCAGGTTC | CASSLLERGPSRF
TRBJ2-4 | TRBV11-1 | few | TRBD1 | TGTGCCAGCAGCAACAGGGGGCTCGGAGACATTCAGTACTTC | CASSNRGLGDIQYF
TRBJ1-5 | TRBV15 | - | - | TGTGCCACCAGCAGGAGTACAGGGCCCAATCAGCCCCAGCATTTT | CATSRSTGPNQPQHF
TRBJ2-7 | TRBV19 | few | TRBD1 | TGTGCCAGTATCCGGACAGGGAGCTCCTACGAGCAGTACTTC | CASIRTGSSYEQYF
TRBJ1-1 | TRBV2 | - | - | TGTGCCAGTACTCCTGTGGGCAGGGAGAACACTGAAGCTTTCTTT | CASTPVGRENTEAFF
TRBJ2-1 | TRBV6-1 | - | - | TGTGCCAGCAGTGGCCGTCGTGGGAGTGAGCAGTTCTTC | CASSGRRGSEQFF
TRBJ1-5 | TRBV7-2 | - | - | TGTGCCAGCAGCTTACCGGGTCAGCCCCAGCATTTT | CASSLPGQPQHF
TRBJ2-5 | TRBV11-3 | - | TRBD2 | TGTGCCAGCAGACTCCCCCACTGTACCGGGGGGCAAGAGACCCAGTACTTC | CASRLPHCTGGQETQYF
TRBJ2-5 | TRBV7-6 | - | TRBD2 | TGTGCCAGCAGCTTATCCGCGGGGGTCCAAGAGACCCAGTACTTC | CASSLSAGVQETQYF
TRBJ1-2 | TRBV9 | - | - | TGTGCCAGCAGGGGAGGGGGGCTACGGAACTATGGCTACACCTTC | CASRGGGLRNYGYTF
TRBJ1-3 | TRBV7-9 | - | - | TGTGCCAGCAGCCGAACTGACAGGTCCGGAAACACCATATATTTT | CASSRTDRSGNTIYF
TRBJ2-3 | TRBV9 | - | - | TGTGCCAGCAGCGTATCGAGGGTTTTGGATACGCAGTATTTT | CASSVSRVLDTQYF
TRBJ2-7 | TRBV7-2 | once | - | TGTGCCAGCAGCCCCCTCCGGGCCTACGAGCAGTACTTC | CASSPLRAYEQYF
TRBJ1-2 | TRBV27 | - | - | TGTGCCAGCAGTTTAAAAGGAGGGCCCTATGGCTACACCTTC | CASSLKGGPYGYTF
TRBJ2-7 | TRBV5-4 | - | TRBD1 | TGTGCCAGCAGCTTGTCTTCGGACAGGGGCCGTGGGCAGTACTTC | CASSLSSDRGRGQYF
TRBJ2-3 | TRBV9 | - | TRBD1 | TGTGCCAGCAGCGGGGGGACAGGGGGGAACACAGATACGCAGTATTTT | CASSGGTGGNTDTQYF
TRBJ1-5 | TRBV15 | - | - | TGTGCCACAACCCAGGGATCCGGCAATCAGCCCCAGCATTTT | CATTQGSGNQPQHF
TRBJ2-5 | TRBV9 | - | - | TGTGCCAGCAGCGTAGGGCAGGGTAATAGCCAAGAGACCCAGTACTTC | CASSVGQGNSQETQYF
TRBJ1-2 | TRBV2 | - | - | TGTGCCAGCACCGGGGGGGGCGCTTCGGGCGGCTACACCTTC | CASTGGGASGGYTF
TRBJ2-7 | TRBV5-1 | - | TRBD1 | TGCGCCAGCAGCCCGACAGGGGGTTCCCACGAGCAGTACTTC | CASSPTGGSHEQYF
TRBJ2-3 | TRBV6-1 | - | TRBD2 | TGTGCCAGCAGTGAAGCGAAGCGGGGGGGCACAGATACGCAGTATTTT | CASSEAKRGGTDTQYF
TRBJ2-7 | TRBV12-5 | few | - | TGTGCTAGTGGTTTGGCCCCCCAGGGCCAGCAGTACTTC | CASGLAPQGQQYF
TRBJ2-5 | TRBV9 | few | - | TGTGCCAGCAGCTCGACAGGGCTGGGGGGTTTGGAGACCCAGTACTTC | CASSSTGLGGLETQYF
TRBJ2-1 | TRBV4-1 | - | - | TGCGCCAGCAGCCAAGTAGCGGATAACTCCTACAATGAGCAGTTCTTC | CASSQVADNSYNEQFF
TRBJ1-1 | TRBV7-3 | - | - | TGTGCCAGCAGCTTAAAGGCAGGAGGCTTCACTGAAGCTTTCTTT | CASSLKAGGFTEAFF
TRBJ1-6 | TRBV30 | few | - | TGTGCCTCTGAGGAGGAGGGGTCGCGTTATAATTCACCCCTCCACTTT | CASEEEGSRYNSPLHF
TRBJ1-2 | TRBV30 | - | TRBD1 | TGTGCCTGGAGTGAGGGGACAGTAGCTAACTATGGCTACACCTTC | CAWSEGTVANYGYTF
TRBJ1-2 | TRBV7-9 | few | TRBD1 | TGTGCCAGCAGCCTAGGACAGGCTCCTTACTATGGCTACACCTTC | CASSLGQAPYYGYTF